Sequencing of this TCR beta chain was carried out in a study of T cell responses to AZD1222 COVID-19 vaccine. CDR3 length: 16 amino acids. CDR1 MNHNS and CDR2 SASEGT come from the germline V gene. The V and J ends lost 1 base and 2 bases respectively, with 15 bases between them. General study points: Donor demographics were predominantly white British with a female majority; clonal diversity may be underestimated. With dominance at 160-218 and 743-854, vaccine-associated CD4 TCRs spanned spike. It was only after the peak T cell response that any repertoires were sampled. Spike-specific TCR breadth rose after two AZD1222 doses, and depth rose as well.

Remarks on this clone: Antigen specificity is unknown.

Only in-frame clones appear in the TCRdb table, and some are missing; sequencing was by immunoSEQ multiplex PCR. The data show about 190,000 clones, roughly 88% seen once. This receptor was identified in an adult in good health. The chain couples TRBV6-1 to TRBJ2-7; no clear D. The sequencing used peripheral blood, collected on day 0 of AZD1222 vaccination. The CDR3 region is CASSEVGSAFAYEQYF. Written as DNA, the CDR3 is TGTGCCAGCAGTGAAGTTGGCTCCGCATTTGCCTACGAGCAGTACTTC.